This T cell receptor (beta chain) is drawn from a study of immune heterogeneity within non-small cell lung tumors. Study-wide results and caveats: A moderate but significant correlation was observed between local T-cell clonality and local tumor mutational burden (R around 0.32).

V dropped 5 bases and J dropped 4 bases, with 18 bases sitting between them. The CDR3 totals 16 residues. The germline CDR1 and CDR2 sequences are SGHTA and FQGNSA. On this clonotype itself: Its antigen is unidentified. A read error is possible here, since a much larger clone lies one base away.

Template was bulk tumor genomic DNA, about 600 ng per sample. Surgeons took several biopsies per primary tumor, spaced far apart, during surgery. Patients went through curative surgery, and their non-small cell lung cancer was untreated and newly diagnosed. Everyone who gave samples had just been diagnosed with non-small cell lung cancer and was having surgery with curative intent. TCR beta CDR3 was amplified by multiplex PCR, first round nine to ten cycles, 32 V and 13 J primers. Via MiXCR, TCRdb re-called the multiplex PCR reads, giving one row per CDR3 protein. The table records several thousand distinct CDR3 sequences, around a fifth of them present only once.

J is TRBJ2-1 and V is TRBV7-2; D is possibly TRBD2 (6 bases). The sequence was collected from a man between 65 and 85 years old with non-small cell lung cancer. Sample: lung tumor tissue. CDR3 in DNA: TGTGCCAGCAGCCCCCTAGTTACTAGCTGTTACAATGAGCAGTTCTTC. Protein sequence: CASSPLVTSCYNEQFF.